The entry below describes one T cell receptor beta chain. How the authors handled the data: Estimated nucleated cell counts came from reference gene primer amplification. The assay was immunoSEQ multiplex PCR, and TCRdb's table has in-frame clones only and misses some. V and J calls and clone size come straight from that table; D and trimming were deduced from the DNA. The sample includes some 120,000 clones, approximately 82% of them seen just once. This record comes from a study of blood T cell repertoires in COVID-19. Study at large: The samples span acute and convalescent COVID-19 from the United States, Italy and Spain. PBMCs, B-cell-depleted T cells, or T cells were the source of the cDNA or gDNA that made up the material.

The CDR3 contains 15 residues. V gave up 0 bases and J gave up 2 bases, with 11 bases separating them. Germline CDR1 and CDR2: SGDLS and YYNGEE. J is TRBJ1-2 and V is TRBV9; tentative D call: TRBD1 (5 bases). The receptor comes from a man older than 75 with active or convalescent COVID-19. The source material was peripheral blood. CDR3 in amino acids: CASSVGAGSNYGYTF. DNA for the CDR3: TGTGCCAGCAGCGTAGGGGCAGGGTCCAACTATGGCTACACCTTC.